The TCR beta chain described here comes from a study of blood T cell repertoires in COVID-19. Study overall: From T cells, B-cell-depleted T cells, or PBMCs came the material, which was cDNA or gDNA.

In the authors' workflow: Amplification of reference gene primers was used by the study to estimate nucleated cell counts. The protocol was immunoSEQ multiplex PCR, while the TCRdb copy is restricted to in-frame clones and leaves out a portion. Clone size and V and J calls were adopted from that table, with D and trimming inferred from the DNA. Among 310,000 or so clones, about 84% were seen once, and the ten largest hold under 2%. The CDR3 consists of 16 residues. CDR1 and CDR2 (germline): KGHDR, SFDVKD. V shed 4 bases and J 5 bases; nucleotides not matched to a gene: 7. The sample was peripheral blood. The J gene is TRBJ1-4, the V gene TRBV24-1, with 9 bases lining up with TRBD1. The TCR originated in a woman aged 45 to 65 with acute or convalescent COVID-19. CDR3 residues: CATSDNHGTGNEKLFF. CDR3 nucleotide sequence: TGTGCCACCAGTGACAATCATGGGACAGGGAATGAAAAACTGTTTTTT.